The TCR beta chain described here comes from a study of blood T cells in healthy people across ages. The CDR3 has 16 residues. J was trimmed by 5 bases and V by 1 base; bases with no gene match: 11. CDR1 DFQATT and CDR2 SNEGSKA come from the germline V gene (reference sequence). Findings of the study overall: Reliance upon unsorted PBMCs precluded definitive naive versus antigen-experienced comparison.

Total RNA extraction produced at least 5.5 micrograms (per sample) for the study. A sample-barcoded 5' primer and a J-beta primer mix were used in a second PCR of roughly 6 to 11 cycles. The template-switch adaptor was a 5' adaptor with 12 random nucleotides. It tagged each cDNA molecule. One entry per CDR3 protein, called by TCRdb with MiXCR from the 5' RACE reads. The sample carries over 1,200,000 distinct CDR3 sequences, around 55% recorded once. Only one count was recorded for this clonotype. Antigen specificity is unknown. Sequences were obtained from blood. The chain has TRBV20-1 and TRBJ1-1; 9 positions agree with TRBD1. The TCR originated in a man aged 18 to 30 in good health. CDR3 DNA sequence: TGCAGTGCTAGAGTCCCGGGGGGACAGGGAAATACTGAAGCTTTCTTT. Its protein product is CSARVPGGQGNTEAFF.